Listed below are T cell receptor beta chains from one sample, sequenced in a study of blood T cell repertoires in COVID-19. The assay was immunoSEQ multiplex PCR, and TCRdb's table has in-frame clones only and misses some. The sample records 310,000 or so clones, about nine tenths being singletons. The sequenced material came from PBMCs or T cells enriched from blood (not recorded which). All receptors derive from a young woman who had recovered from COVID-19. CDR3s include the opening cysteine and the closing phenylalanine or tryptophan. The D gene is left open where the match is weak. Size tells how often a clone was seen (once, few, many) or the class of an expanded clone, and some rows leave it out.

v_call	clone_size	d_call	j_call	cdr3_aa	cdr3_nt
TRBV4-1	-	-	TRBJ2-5	CASSQRFLGLEGETQYF	TGCGCCAGCAGCCAGCGATTTTTGGGACTCGAGGGAGAGACCCAGTACTTC
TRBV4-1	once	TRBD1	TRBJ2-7	CASSQGLDREYGEQYF	TGCGCCAGCAGCCAAGGTTTGGACAGGGAATATGGGGAGCAGTACTTC
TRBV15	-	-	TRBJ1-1	CATSRDRGSTEAFF	TGTGCCACCAGCAGAGATAGGGGGAGCACTGAAGCTTTCTTT
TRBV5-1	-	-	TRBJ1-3	CASSLGGTSGNTIYF	TGCGCCAGCAGCTTGGGAGGTACCTCTGGAAACACCATATATTTT
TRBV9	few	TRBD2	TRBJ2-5	CASSPSGRWETQYF	TGTGCCAGCAGCCCTAGCGGGAGATGGGAGACCCAGTACTTC
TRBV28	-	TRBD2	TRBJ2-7	CASSLWSAGGGANEQYF	TGTGCCAGCAGTTTATGGTCTGCGGGCGGGGGGGCAAACGAGCAGTACTTC
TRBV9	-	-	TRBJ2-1	CASSVSRFQVSYNEQFF	TGTGCCAGCAGCGTCTCCAGGTTTCAGGTTTCCTACAATGAGCAGTTCTTC
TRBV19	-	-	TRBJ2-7	CASSINSRKEQYF	TGTGCCAGTAGTATCAATAGCCGGAAGGAGCAGTACTTC
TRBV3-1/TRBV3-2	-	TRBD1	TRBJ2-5	CASSPRTGGTETQYF	TGTGCCAGCAGCCCGCGGACAGGGGGCACAGAGACCCAGTACTTC
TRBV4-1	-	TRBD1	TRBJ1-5	CASSPRTGGVGNQPQHF	TGCGCCAGCAGCCCCCGGACAGGGGGCGTGGGGAATCAGCCCCAGCATTTT
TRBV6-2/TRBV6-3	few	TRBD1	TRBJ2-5	CASSYSKTGSETQYF	TGTGCCAGCAGTTACTCGAAGACAGGGTCGGAGACCCAGTACTTC
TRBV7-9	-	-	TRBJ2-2	CASSLGRGPNTGELFF	TGTGCCAGCAGCTTAGGACGAGGGCCAAACACCGGGGAGCTGTTTTTT
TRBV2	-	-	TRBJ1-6	CASSEGVRNSPLHF	TGTGCCAGCAGTGAAGGTGTCAGGAATTCACCCCTCCACTTT
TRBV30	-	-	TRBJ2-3	CAWSVSGLHTDTQYF	TGTGCCTGGAGTGTATCGGGACTGCACACAGATACGCAGTATTTT
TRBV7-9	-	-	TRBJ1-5	CASSLGQSNQPQHF	TGTGCCAGCAGCTTAGGCCAGAGCAATCAGCCCCAGCATTTT
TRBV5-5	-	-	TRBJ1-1	CASSYRVMMNTEAFF	TGTGCCAGCAGCTACAGGGTCATGATGAACACTGAAGCTTTCTTT